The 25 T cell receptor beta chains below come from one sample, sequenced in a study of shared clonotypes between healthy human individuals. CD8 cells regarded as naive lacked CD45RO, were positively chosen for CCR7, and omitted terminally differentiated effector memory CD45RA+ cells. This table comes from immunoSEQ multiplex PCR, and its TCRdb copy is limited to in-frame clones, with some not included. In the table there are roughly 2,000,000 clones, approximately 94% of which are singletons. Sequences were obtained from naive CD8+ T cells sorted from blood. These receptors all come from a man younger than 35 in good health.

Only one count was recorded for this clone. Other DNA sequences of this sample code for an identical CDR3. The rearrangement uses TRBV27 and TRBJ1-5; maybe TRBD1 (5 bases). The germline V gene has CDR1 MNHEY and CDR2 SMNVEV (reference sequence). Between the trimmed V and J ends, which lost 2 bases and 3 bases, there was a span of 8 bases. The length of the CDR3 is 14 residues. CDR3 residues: CASSLGGANQPQHF. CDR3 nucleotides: TGTGCCAGCAGTTTAGGGGGAGCCAATCAGCCCCAGCATTTT.

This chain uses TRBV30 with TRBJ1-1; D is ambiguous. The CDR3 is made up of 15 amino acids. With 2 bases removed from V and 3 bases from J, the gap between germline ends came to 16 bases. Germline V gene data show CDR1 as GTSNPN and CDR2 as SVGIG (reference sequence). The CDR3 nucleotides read TGTGCCTGGAGTACCCCTGAAGAGATTTACACTGAAGCTTTCTTT. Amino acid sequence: CAWSTPEEIYTEAFF.

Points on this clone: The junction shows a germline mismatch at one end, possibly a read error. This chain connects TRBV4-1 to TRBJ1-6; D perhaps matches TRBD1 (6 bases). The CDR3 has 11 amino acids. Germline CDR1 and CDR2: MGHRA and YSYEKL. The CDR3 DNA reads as TGCGCCAGCAGCCAAGGTGGACAGCCGTCCTGG. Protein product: CASSQGGQPSW.

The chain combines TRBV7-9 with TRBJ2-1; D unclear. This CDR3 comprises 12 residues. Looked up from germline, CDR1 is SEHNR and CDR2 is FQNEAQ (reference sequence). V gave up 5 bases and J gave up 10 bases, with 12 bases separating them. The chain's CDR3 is CASSEETTEQFF. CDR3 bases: TGTGCCAGCAGCGAAGAGACGACCGAGCAGTTCTTC.

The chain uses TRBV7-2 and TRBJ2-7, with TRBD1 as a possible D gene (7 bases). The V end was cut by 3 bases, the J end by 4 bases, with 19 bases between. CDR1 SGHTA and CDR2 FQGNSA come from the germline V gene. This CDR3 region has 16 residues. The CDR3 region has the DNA TGTGCCAGCAGCTTGGGGTCCGAGACAGGGAGGTACGAGCAGTACTTC. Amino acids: CASSLGSETGRYEQYF.

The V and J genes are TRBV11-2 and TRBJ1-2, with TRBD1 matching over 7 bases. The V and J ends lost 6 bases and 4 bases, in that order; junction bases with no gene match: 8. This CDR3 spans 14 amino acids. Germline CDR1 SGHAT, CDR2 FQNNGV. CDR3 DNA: TGTGCCAGCAGAGATTCCGGGACAGTCTATGGCTACACCTTC. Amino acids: CASRDSGTVYGYTF. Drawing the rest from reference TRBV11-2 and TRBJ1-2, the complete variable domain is EAGVAQSPRYKIIEKRQSVAFWCNPISGHATLYWYQQILGQGPKLLIQFQNNGVVDDSQLPKDRFSAERLKGVDSTLKIQPAKLEDSAVYLCASRDSGTVYGYTFGSGTRLTVV.

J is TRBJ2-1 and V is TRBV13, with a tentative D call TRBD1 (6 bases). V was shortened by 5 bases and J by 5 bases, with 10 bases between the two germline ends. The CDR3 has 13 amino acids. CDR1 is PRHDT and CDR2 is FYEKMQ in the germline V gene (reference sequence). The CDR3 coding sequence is TGTGCCAGCAGCGAGGACAGCGACAATGAGCAGTTCTTC. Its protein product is CASSEDSDNEQFF.

The CDR3: CASSTNIYEQYF. CDR3 sequence (DNA): TGTGCCAGCAGCACCAATATCTACGAGCAGTACTTC. J is TRBJ2-7 and V is TRBV6-6; D is undetermined. V was shortened by 6 bases and J by 3 bases, with 9 bases between the two germline ends. The germline gives CDR1 MNHNY, CDR2 SVGAGI (reference sequence). The CDR3 loop spans 12 amino acids.

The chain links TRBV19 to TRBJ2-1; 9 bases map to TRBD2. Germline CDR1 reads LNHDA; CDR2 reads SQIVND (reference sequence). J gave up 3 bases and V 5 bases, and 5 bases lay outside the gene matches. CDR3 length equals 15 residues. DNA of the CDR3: TGTGCCAGTAGTTTCGGGACTAGCCTCTACAATGAGCAGTTCTTC. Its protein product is CASSFGTSLYNEQFF.

This CDR3 reads CAISDGPPGNTIYF. The CDR3 coding sequence is TGTGCCATCAGTGATGGCCCCCCTGGAAACACCATATATTTT. The rearrangement links TRBV10-3 to TRBJ1-3; no definite D call. Trimming removed 3 bases from V and 2 bases from J, with 8 bases in between. Germline lookup yields CDR1 ENHRY and CDR2 SYGVKD. The CDR3 is 14 amino acids.

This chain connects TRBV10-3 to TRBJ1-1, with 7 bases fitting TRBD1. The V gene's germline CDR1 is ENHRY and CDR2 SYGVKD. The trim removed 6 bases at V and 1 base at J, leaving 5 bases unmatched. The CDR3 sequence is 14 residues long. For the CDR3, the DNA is TGTGCCATCAGGGGGACAGAAACGAACACTGAAGCTTTCTTT. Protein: CAIRGTETNTEAFF.

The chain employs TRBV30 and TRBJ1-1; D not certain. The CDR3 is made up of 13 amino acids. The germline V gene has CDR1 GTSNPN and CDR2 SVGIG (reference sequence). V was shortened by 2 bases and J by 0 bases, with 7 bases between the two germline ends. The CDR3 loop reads CAWSPHVNTEAFF. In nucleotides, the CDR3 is TGTGCCTGGAGTCCACACGTGAACACTGAAGCTTTCTTT.

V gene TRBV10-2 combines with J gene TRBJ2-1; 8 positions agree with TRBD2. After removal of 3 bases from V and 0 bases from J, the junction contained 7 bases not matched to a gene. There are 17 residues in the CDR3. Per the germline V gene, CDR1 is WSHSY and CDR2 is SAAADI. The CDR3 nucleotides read TGCGCCAGCAGTGACCAAGCGGGAGAGTTCTCCTACAATGAGCAGTTCTTC. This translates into CASSDQAGEFSYNEQFF.

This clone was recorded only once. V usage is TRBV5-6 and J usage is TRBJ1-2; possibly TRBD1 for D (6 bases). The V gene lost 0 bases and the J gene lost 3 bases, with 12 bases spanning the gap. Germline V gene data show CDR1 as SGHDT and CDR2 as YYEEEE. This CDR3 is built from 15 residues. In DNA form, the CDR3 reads TGTGCCAGCAGCTTGGCTACAGGGTGGTACTATGGCTACACCTTC. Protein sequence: CASSLATGWYYGYTF.

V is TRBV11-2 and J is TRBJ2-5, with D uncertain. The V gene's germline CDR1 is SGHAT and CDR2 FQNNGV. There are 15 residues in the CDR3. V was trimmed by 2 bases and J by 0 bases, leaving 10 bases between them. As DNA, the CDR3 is TGTGCCAGCAGCTTAATTACGGCGGACCAAGAGACCCAGTACTTC. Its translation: CASSLITADQETQYF.

The CDR3 bases are TGTGCCAGCAGCTACTGGACTAGCGGGGGGGATGAGCAGTTCTTC. This gives the protein CASSYWTSGGDEQFF. The V gene is TRBV2, the J gene TRBJ2-1; 15 bases match TRBD2. Germline-derived CDR1 and CDR2 are SNHLY and FYNNEI. The CDR3 runs to 15 residues. V lost 6 bases and J lost 8; bases outside the gene matches: 5.

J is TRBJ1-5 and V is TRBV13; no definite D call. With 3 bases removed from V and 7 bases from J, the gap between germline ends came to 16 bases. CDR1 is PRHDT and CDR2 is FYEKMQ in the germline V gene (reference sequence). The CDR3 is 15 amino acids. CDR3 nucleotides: TGTGCCAGCAGCTTGACTGGCATGGAAGGGCAGCCCCAGCATTTT. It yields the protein CASSLTGMEGQPQHF.

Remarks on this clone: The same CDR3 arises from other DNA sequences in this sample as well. The CDR3 nucleotides read TGTGCCAGCTCGGGGGGACTAGCGGACTACGAGCAGTACTTC. This encodes CASSGGLADYEQYF. The chain is built from TRBV2 and TRBJ2-7, with 11 bases aligning to TRBD2. In germline, CDR1 is SNHLY, CDR2 FYNNEI. The CDR3 extends over 14 amino acids. Trimming removed 8 bases from V and 3 bases from J; junction bases left unmatched: 6.

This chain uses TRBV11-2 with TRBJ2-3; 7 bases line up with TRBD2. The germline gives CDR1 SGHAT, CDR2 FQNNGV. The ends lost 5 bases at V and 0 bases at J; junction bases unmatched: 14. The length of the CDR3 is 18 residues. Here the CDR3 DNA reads TGTGCCAGCAGCCCCGGGACCTTGGGGGGGTTTAGCACAGATACGCAGTATTTT. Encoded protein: CASSPGTLGGFSTDTQYF.

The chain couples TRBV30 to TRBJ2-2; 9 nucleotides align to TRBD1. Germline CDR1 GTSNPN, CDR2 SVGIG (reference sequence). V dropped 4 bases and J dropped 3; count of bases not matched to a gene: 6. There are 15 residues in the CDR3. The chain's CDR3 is CAWTTGTGHTGELFF. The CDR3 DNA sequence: TGTGCCTGGACTACCGGGACAGGGCACACCGGGGAGCTGTTTTTT. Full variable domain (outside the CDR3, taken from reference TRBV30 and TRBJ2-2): SQTIHQWPATLVQPVGSPLSLECTVEGTSNPNLYWYRQAAGRGLQLLFYSVGIGQISSEVPQNLSASRPQDRQFILSSKKLLLSDSGFYLCAWTTGTGHTGELFFGEGSRLTVL.

DNA of the CDR3: TGTGCCAGCAGCCAAACATGGCTAGACTACGAGCAGTACTTC. As protein: CASSQTWLDYEQYF. The V call is TRBV7-2, the J call TRBJ2-7; D uncertain. The CDR3 covers 14 residues. Germline V gene lookup returns CDR1 SGHTA and CDR2 FQGNSA. Between the trimmed V and J ends, which lost 5 bases and 3 bases, there was a span of 14 bases.

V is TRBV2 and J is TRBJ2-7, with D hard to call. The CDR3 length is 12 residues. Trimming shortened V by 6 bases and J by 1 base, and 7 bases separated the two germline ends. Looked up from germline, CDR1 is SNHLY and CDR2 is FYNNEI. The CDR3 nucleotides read TGTGCCAGCAGGGGGATTTCCTACGAGCAGTACTTC. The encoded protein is CASRGISYEQYF.

Here the CDR3 reads CASSYSTGHSTYEQYF. In DNA form, the CDR3 reads TGTGCCAGCAGTTACTCGACTGGACACAGCACCTACGAGCAGTACTTC. This chain joins TRBV6-5 and TRBJ2-7; tentative D call: TRBD1 (5 bases). Between the trimmed V and J ends, which lost 0 bases and 2 bases, there was a span of 14 bases. The CDR3 runs 16 residues. CDR1 is MNHEY and CDR2 is SVGAGI in the germline V gene.

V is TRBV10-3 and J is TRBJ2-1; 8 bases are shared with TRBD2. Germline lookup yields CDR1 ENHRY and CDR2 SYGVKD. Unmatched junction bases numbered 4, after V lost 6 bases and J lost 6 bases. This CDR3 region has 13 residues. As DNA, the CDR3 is TGTGCCATCAGCGAGGGGACTAGCAATGAGCAGTTCTTC. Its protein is CAISEGTSNEQFF.

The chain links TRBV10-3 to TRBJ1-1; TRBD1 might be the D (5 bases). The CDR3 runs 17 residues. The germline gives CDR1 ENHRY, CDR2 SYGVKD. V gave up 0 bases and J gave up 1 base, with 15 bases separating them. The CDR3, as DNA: TGTGCCATCAGTGAGTCGATAGGGGTGTGGAAGAACACTGAAGCTTTCTTT. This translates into CAISESIGVWKNTEAFF.